The next 2 T cell receptor beta chains were all read from a single sample in a study of brain T cells in children with intractable seizures. This table comes from immunoSEQ multiplex PCR, and its TCRdb copy is limited to in-frame clones, with some not included. Counted here are fewer than 150,000 clones, 94% occurring once; the ten biggest clones make up 3.8%. The specimen comprised peripheral blood, sampled at surgery. Receptors originate from a boy younger than two with hemimegalencephaly and intractable seizures.

This chain uses TRBV28 with TRBJ2-5; TRBD2 might be the D (5 bases). Germline values: CDR1 MDHEN, CDR2 SYDVKM. There are 14 residues in the CDR3. V was pared by 3 bases and J by 2 bases, with 10 bases between. CDR3 sequence (DNA): TGTGCCAGCAGTTTTCGGGGTCTACAAGAGACCCAGTACTTC. Protein: CASSFRGLQETQYF. Using reference TRBV28 and TRBJ2-5 for the parts outside the CDR3, the full variable domain is DVKVTQSSRYLVKRTGEKVFLECVQDMDHENMFWYRQDPGLGLRLIYFSYDVKMKEKGDIPEGYSVSREKKERFSLILESASTNQTSMYLCASSFRGLQETQYFGPGTRLLVL.

The chain employs TRBV2 and TRBJ1-3, with D unresolved. Trimming shortened V by 7 bases and J by 2 bases, and 12 bases separated the two germline ends. Germline CDR1 reads SNHLY; CDR2 reads FYNNEI. This CDR3 comprises 14 residues. CDR3 nucleotide sequence: TGTGCCAGCATAGTCCCTGGCCCTGGAAACACCATATATTTT. It encodes CASIVPGPGNTIYF.